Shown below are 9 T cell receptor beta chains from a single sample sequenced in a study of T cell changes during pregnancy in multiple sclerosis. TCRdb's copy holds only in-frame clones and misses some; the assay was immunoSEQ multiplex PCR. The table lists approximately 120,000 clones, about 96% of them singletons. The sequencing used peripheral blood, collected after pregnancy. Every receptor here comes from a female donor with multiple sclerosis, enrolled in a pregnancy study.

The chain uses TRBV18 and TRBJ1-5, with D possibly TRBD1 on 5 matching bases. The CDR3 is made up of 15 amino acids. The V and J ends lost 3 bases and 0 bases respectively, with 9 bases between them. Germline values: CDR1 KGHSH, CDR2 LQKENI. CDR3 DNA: TGTGCCAGCTCACCGTGGGGGGATAGCAATCAGCCCCAGCATTTT. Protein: CASSPWGDSNQPQHF.

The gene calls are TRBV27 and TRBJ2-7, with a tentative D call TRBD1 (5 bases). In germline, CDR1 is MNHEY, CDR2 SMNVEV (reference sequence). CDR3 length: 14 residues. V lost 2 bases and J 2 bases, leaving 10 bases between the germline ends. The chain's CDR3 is CASSLTTAPYEQYF. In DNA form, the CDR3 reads TGTGCCAGCAGTTTAACGACAGCTCCCTACGAGCAGTACTTC.

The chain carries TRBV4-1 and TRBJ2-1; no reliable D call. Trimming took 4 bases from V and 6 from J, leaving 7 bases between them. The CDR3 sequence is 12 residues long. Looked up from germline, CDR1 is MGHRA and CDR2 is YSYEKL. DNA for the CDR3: TGCGCCAGCAGCCTCCCCTCCAATGAGCAGTTCTTC. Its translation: CASSLPSNEQFF.

CDR3 loop: CASSLGSGELFF. For the CDR3, the DNA is TGTGCCAGCAGCTTAGGGAGCGGGGAGCTGTTTTTT. This chain connects TRBV7-3 to TRBJ2-2; D may be TRBD2 (5 bases). Trimming shortened V by 2 bases and J by 7 bases, and 5 bases separated the two germline ends. CDR3 size: 12 residues. CDR1 and CDR2 (germline): SGHTA, FQGTGA.

This CDR3 is CASSKDASGRKHFSYNEQFF. The CDR3 region has the DNA TGTGCCAGCAGCAAAGATGCTAGCGGGAGGAAACATTTCTCCTACAATGAGCAGTTCTTC. This chain uses TRBV21-1 with TRBJ2-1; the D call TRBD2 from the table was never checked on the DNA. TRBV21-1 is described as a pseudogene. This CDR3 contains 20 residues.

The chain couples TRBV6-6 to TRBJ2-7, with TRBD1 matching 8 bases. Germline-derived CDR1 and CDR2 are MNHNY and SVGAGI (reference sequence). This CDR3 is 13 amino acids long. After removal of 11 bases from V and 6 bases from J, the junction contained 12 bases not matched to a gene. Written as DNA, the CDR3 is TGTGCCGTGACCCGGCAGGGGGCTCTCGAGCAGTACTTC. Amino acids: CAVTRQGALEQYF.

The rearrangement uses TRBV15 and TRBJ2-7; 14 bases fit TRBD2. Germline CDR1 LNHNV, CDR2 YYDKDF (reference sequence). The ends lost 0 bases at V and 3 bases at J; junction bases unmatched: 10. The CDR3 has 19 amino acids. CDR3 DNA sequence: TGTGCCACCAGCAGAGATCGGGGGACTAGCGGGAGCCCCCGCTACGAGCAGTACTTC. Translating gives CATSRDRGTSGSPRYEQYF.

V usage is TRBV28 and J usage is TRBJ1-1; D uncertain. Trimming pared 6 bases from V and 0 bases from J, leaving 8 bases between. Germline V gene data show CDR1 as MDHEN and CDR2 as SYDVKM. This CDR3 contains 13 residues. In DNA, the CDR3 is TGTGCCAGCAGGGAGGTGTTGAACACTGAAGCTTTCTTT. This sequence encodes CASREVLNTEAFF.

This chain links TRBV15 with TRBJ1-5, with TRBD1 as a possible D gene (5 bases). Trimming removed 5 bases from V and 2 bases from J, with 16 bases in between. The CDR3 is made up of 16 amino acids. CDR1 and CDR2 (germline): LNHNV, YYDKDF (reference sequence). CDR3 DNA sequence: TGTGCCACCAGCGTGAGTTCACAGGTGGGCAATCAGCCCCAGCATTTT. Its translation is CATSVSSQVGNQPQHF. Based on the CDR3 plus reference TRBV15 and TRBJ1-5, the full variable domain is DAMVIQNPRYQVTQFGKPVTLSCSQTLNHNVMYWYQQKSSQAPKLLFHYYDKDFNNEADTPDNFQSRRPNTSFCFLDIRSPGLGDTAMYLCATSVSSQVGNQPQHFGDGTRLSIL.